The 27 T cell receptor beta chains reported below all come from one sample, sequenced in a study of T cell responses to AZD1222 COVID-19 vaccine. Only in-frame clones appear in the TCRdb table, and some are missing; sequencing was by immunoSEQ multiplex PCR. The table includes 60,000 to 85,000 clones, approximately 81% detected once. The sequencing used peripheral blood, collected on day 0 of AZD1222 vaccination. Source of these receptors: an adult in good health.

This clone was detected once. This chain's CDR3 is CATSRGISGNTIYF. CDR3 DNA sequence: TGTGCCACCAGCAGAGGGATTTCTGGAAACACCATATATTTT. The chain has TRBV15 and TRBJ1-3; D gene unclear. The germline V and J ends were trimmed by 1 base and 1 base, with 5 bases remaining between them. This CDR3 spans 14 amino acids. Looked up from germline, CDR1 is LNHNV and CDR2 is YYDKDF (reference sequence).

This clone was detected only once. V usage is TRBV5-6 and J usage is TRBJ1-2; D is uncertain. There are 11 residues in the CDR3. The germline V gene has CDR1 SGHDT and CDR2 YYEEEE. V lost 4 bases and J lost 7, with 8 bases in between. CDR3 amino acids: CASSLISGYTF. DNA of the CDR3: TGTGCCAGCAGCCTAATCTCTGGCTACACCTTC.

The chain combines TRBV7-9 with TRBJ1-3, with 8 bases that match TRBD1. CDR1 and CDR2 from the germline V gene are SEHNR and FQNEAQ (reference sequence). There are 16 residues in the CDR3. V was pared by 7 bases and J by 2 bases, with 10 bases of the junction left unmatched. The CDR3 sequence is CASIPAGGAAGNTIYF. The CDR3 DNA follows: TGTGCCAGCATCCCTGCAGGGGGCGCGGCTGGAAACACCATATATTTT.

V is TRBV6-5 and J is TRBJ2-7, with 10 bases that match TRBD2. V trimming: 4 bases; J trimming: 4 bases; junction bases outside the gene matches: 7. The CDR3 is 15 residues long. Per germline, CDR1 MNHEY and CDR2 SVGAGI. CDR3 coding DNA: TGTGCCAGCAGTTTCGCTAGCGGGAGTTGGTACGAGCAGTACTTC. Translating it yields CASSFASGSWYEQYF.

The chain combines TRBV27 with TRBJ2-1; a weak D match, TRBD1 (6 bases). The CDR3 has 13 residues. V was trimmed by 5 bases and J by 7 bases, leaving 12 bases between them. The V gene's germline CDR1 is MNHEY and CDR2 SMNVEV (reference sequence). The CDR3 DNA reads TGTGCCAGCAGTCACAGGGTCGTAAATGAGCAGTTCTTC. Its protein product is CASSHRVVNEQFF.

The CDR3: CASSLTFRTEAFF. The CDR3 DNA follows: TGTGCCAGCAGCTTAACGTTTCGCACTGAAGCTTTCTTT. The gene calls are TRBV7-3 and TRBJ1-1, with D hard to call. The germline CDR1 and CDR2 sequences are SGHTA and FQGTGA. With 0 bases removed from V and 4 bases from J, the gap between germline ends came to 6 bases. The CDR3 loop spans 13 amino acids. Drawing the rest from reference TRBV7-3 and TRBJ1-1, the complete variable domain is GAGVSQTPSNKVTEKGKYVELRCDPISGHTALYWYRQSLGQGPEFLIYFQGTGAADDSGLPNDRFFAVRPEGSVSTLKIQRTERGDSAVYLCASSLTFRTEAFFGQGTRLTVV.

This chain joins TRBV7-9 and TRBJ2-1, with 8 bases lining up with TRBD2. The germline CDR1 and CDR2 sequences are SEHNR and FQNEAQ (reference sequence). This CDR3 spans 17 amino acids. With V trimmed by 1 base and J by 2 bases, 7 bases remained unmatched. DNA of the CDR3: TGTGCCAGCAGCTTAGGGGCCGGGGGGGCCGCCTACAATGAGCAGTTCTTC. Amino acids: CASSLGAGGAAYNEQFF.

Note on this clone: Compared with germline, one end of the junction differs, possibly owing to a read error. V usage is TRBV7-7 and J usage is TRBJ2-1; the match to TRBD1 covers 10 bases. From germline, CDR1 is SSHAT and CDR2 FNYEAQ (reference sequence). This CDR3 region has 15 residues. This chain's CDR3 is CASSLDRGPYNEQFF. CDR3 coding DNA: TGTGCTAGCAGCCTAGACAGGGGGCCCTACAATGAGCAGTTCTTC. The full variable domain, in which reference TRBV7-7 and TRBJ2-1 provide the parts outside the CDR3, is GAGVSQSPRYKVTKRGQDVTLRCDPISSHATLYWYQQALGQGPEFLTYFNYEAQPDKSGLPSDRFSAERPEGSISTLTIQRTEQRDSAMYRCASSLDRGPYNEQFFGPGTRLTVL.

This clone has only one observation. The rearrangement uses TRBV27 and TRBJ1-2, with a weak D call TRBD1 (5 bases). Trimming stripped 7 bases from V and 4 bases from J, with 16 bases between. Germline CDR1 is MNHEY and CDR2 is SMNVEV (reference sequence). The CDR3 sequence is 14 residues long. Here the CDR3 reads CASTPRGGGYGYTF. CDR3 nucleotide sequence: TGTGCCAGCACCCCTAGGGGAGGCGGCTATGGCTACACCTTC.

The J gene is TRBJ1-6, the V gene TRBV12-3 or TRBV12-4; 7 bases map to TRBD1. V shed 5 bases and J 9 bases; nucleotides not matched to a gene: 4. The length of the CDR3 is 13 residues. This CDR3 is CASSRQGSSPLHF. CDR3 nucleotide sequence: TGTGCCAGCAGTAGACAGGGAAGTTCACCCCTCCACTTT.

This clone was detected once. The V and J genes are TRBV3-1 (or the pseudogene TRBV3-2) and TRBJ2-1, with 9 nucleotides matching TRBD2. Unmatched junction bases numbered 5, after V lost 4 bases and J lost 1 base. Germline V lookup: CDR1 LGHDT, CDR2 YNNKEL (reference sequence). The CDR3 is 16 amino acids. As DNA, the CDR3 is TGTGCCAGCAGCCTGCCTAGCGGGGCATCCTACAATGAGCAGTTCTTC. Its translation: CASSLPSGASYNEQFF.

This chain connects TRBV19 to TRBJ1-1; D call uncertain. V lost 6 bases and J 4 bases, leaving 18 bases between the germline ends. The V gene's germline CDR1 is LNHDA and CDR2 SQIVND (reference sequence). The length of the CDR3 is 15 residues. Here the CDR3 reads CASRGQASIFTEAFF. CDR3 bases: TGTGCCAGTAGGGGTCAGGCCTCGATATTCACTGAAGCTTTCTTT. The full variable domain, completed using reference TRBV19 and TRBJ1-1, is DGGITQSPKYLFRKEGQNVTLSCEQNLNHDAMYWYRQDPGQGLRLIYYSQIVNDFQKGDIAEGYSVSREKKESFPLTVTSAQKNPTAFYLCASRGQASIFTEAFFGQGTRLTVV.

The rearrangement links TRBV6-5 to TRBJ2-7; D is unclear. The CDR3 is 13 residues long. The V gene's germline CDR1 is MNHEY and CDR2 SVGAGI. V lost 5 bases and J lost 4, with 12 bases in between. CDR3 loop: CASSTRGRYEQYF. The CDR3 region has the DNA TGTGCCAGCAGTACCCGCGGTAGATACGAGCAGTACTTC.

The chain couples TRBV19 to TRBJ2-1; TRBD2 is a possible D gene (5 bases). V lost 1 base and J lost 6, with 7 bases in between. This CDR3 contains 13 residues. Germline values: CDR1 LNHDA, CDR2 SQIVND (reference sequence). CDR3 in amino acids: CASSIGTGNEQFF. The CDR3 DNA follows: TGTGCCAGTAGTATAGGGACTGGCAATGAGCAGTTCTTC. Complete variable domain (other parts from reference TRBV19 and TRBJ2-1): DGGITQSPKYLFRKEGQNVTLSCEQNLNHDAMYWYRQDPGQGLRLIYYSQIVNDFQKGDIAEGYSVSREKKESFPLTVTSAQKNPTAFYLCASSIGTGNEQFFGPGTRLTVL.

CDR3 bases: TGTGCCAGCAGCTTGGTAGCGGGGGTCCCTAGCGAGCAGTACTTC. Protein: CASSLVAGVPSEQYF. This rearrangement joins TRBV5-6 to TRBJ2-7; TRBD2 agrees at 9 bases. CDR1 and CDR2 (germline): SGHDT, YYEEEE. The junction had 7 bases not matched to a gene; V was cut back by 0 bases and J by 6 bases. This CDR3 region has 15 residues.

The J gene is TRBJ1-3, the V gene TRBV6-5, with a weak D call TRBD1 (5 bases). CDR3 size: 15 residues. Deletions cut 7 bases from V and 2 bases from J, with 15 bases between. Germline CDR1 reads MNHEY; CDR2 reads SVGAGI. The CDR3 nucleotides are TGTGCCAGCACCCTCGAGGGGAGAACTGGAAACACCATATATTTT. The encoded protein is CASTLEGRTGNTIYF.

The count of this clone is one. CDR3 protein: CASSLASREQYF. The CDR3, as DNA: TGTGCCAGCAGCTTAGCTTCCCGCGAGCAGTACTTC. V gene TRBV7-9 combines with J gene TRBJ2-7; D ambiguous. V dropped 0 bases and J dropped 6 bases, with 6 bases sitting between them. The CDR3 covers 12 residues. Looked up from germline, CDR1 is SEHNR and CDR2 is FQNEAQ (reference sequence).

The chain has TRBV19 and TRBJ2-5; 8 bases fit TRBD1. CDR1 is LNHDA, CDR2 SQIVND, per germline (reference sequence). This CDR3 is built from 17 residues. V was clipped by 5 bases and J by 0 bases; unmatched bases: 11. CDR3 protein: CASSLSGTGSYQETQYF. The CDR3 nucleotides are TGTGCCAGTAGTCTCAGTGGGACAGGCTCGTACCAAGAGACCCAGTACTTC.

The chain combines TRBV2 with TRBJ1-6; 10 bases fit TRBD1. Trimming removed 4 bases from V and 5 bases from J; junction bases left unmatched: 5. The CDR3 covers 16 residues. Germline V gene lookup returns CDR1 SNHLY and CDR2 FYNNEI. In DNA form, the CDR3 reads TGTGCCAGCAGTGGACAGGGGGCGAAAAATAATTCACCCCTCCACTTT. It yields the protein CASSGQGAKNNSPLHF.

V usage is TRBV7-3 and J usage is TRBJ2-7; 7 bases align to TRBD2. The V segment lost 5 bases and the J segment 5 bases; nucleotides outside the gene matches: 15. The CDR3 totals 16 residues. Per the germline V gene, CDR1 is SGHTA and CDR2 is FQGTGA. CDR3 sequence reads: CASSSTVLGGPNEQYF. The CDR3 DNA is TGTGCCAGCAGCAGCACGGTTCTGGGAGGGCCCAACGAGCAGTACTTC.

The chain uses TRBV15 and TRBJ1-6; 7 nucleotides agree with TRBD1. There are 15 residues in the CDR3. With 0 bases clipped from V and 8 bases from J, the junction kept 4 bases outside the gene matches. Germline V gene lookup returns CDR1 LNHNV and CDR2 YYDKDF (reference sequence). CDR3 amino acids: CATSRDGQGDSPLHF. The CDR3 DNA follows: TGTGCCACCAGCAGAGATGGGCAGGGGGATTCACCCCTCCACTTT.

J is TRBJ2-2 and V is TRBV5-1; either TRBD1 or TRBD2 may fit D (5 bases each). V was cut by 1 base and J by 6 bases, with 13 bases left in between. Germline loops: CDR1 SGHRS, CDR2 YFSETQ. This CDR3 is built from 15 residues. CDR3 sequence (DNA): TGCGCCAGCAGCTTGACGCCGGGGACGGCCGGGGAGCTGTTTTTT. Amino acid sequence: CASSLTPGTAGELFF.

The rearrangement joins TRBV29-1 to TRBJ1-2, with D maybe TRBD1 (5 bases). V lost 4 bases and J lost 0, with 18 bases in between. Germline V gene data show CDR1 as SQVTM and CDR2 as ANQGSEA. The CDR3 consists of 16 residues. As DNA, the CDR3 is TGCAGCGTTGTTAACAAGACAGATAAAACTAACTATGGCTACACCTTC. Protein: CSVVNKTDKTNYGYTF.

V usage is TRBV29-1 and J usage is TRBJ2-7; no clear D gene. This CDR3 region has 13 residues. V was shortened by 5 bases and J by 2 bases, with 13 bases between the two germline ends. Germline V gene lookup returns CDR1 SQVTM and CDR2 ANQGSEA. The CDR3 sequence: CSVQLNLPYEQYF. DNA for the CDR3: TGCAGCGTTCAGCTCAACCTTCCCTACGAGCAGTACTTC.

The chain combines TRBV10-1 with TRBJ2-1; 8 positions match TRBD2. V dropped 8 bases and J dropped 2; count of bases not matched to a gene: 8. The CDR3 totals 15 residues. Per the germline V gene, CDR1 is WNHNN and CDR2 is SYGVQD (reference sequence). CDR3 residues: CASGRTSGTYNEQFF. For the CDR3, the DNA is TGCGCCAGCGGACGAACTAGCGGAACCTACAATGAGCAGTTCTTC.

The CDR3: CASSLRHGGRHQKTNYGYTF. Here the CDR3 DNA reads TGTGCCAGCAGCTTGCGGCACGGGGGGCGTCACCAAAAAACTAACTATGGCTACACCTTC. The chain joins TRBV5-5 to TRBJ1-2; TRBD1 is a possible D gene (6 bases). Trimming removed 1 base from V and 0 bases from J, with 25 bases in between. Germline values: CDR1 SGHKS, CDR2 YYEKEE (reference sequence). The CDR3 extends over 20 amino acids. The full variable domain, completed using reference TRBV5-5 and TRBJ1-2, is DAGVTQSPTHLIKTRGQQVTLRCSPISGHKSVSWYQQVLGQGPQFIFQYYEKEERGRGNFPDRFSARQFPNYSSELNVNALLLGDSALYLCASSLRHGGRHQKTNYGYTFGSGTRLTVV.

Only a few counts were recorded for this clone. V usage is TRBV7-9 and J usage is TRBJ2-7, with 9 bases fitting TRBD1. The trim removed 5 bases at V and 6 bases at J, leaving 11 bases unmatched. Germline-derived CDR1 and CDR2 are SEHNR and FQNEAQ (reference sequence). This CDR3 has 15 amino acids. CDR3 sequence: CASSPTGQGFFEQYF. CDR3 DNA: TGTGCCAGCAGCCCCACGGGACAGGGTTTTTTCGAGCAGTACTTC. Together with reference TRBV7-9 and TRBJ2-7, the CDR3 gives the full variable domain: DTGVSQNPRHKITKRGQNVTFRCDPISEHNRLYWYRQTLGQGPEFLTYFQNEAQLEKSRLLSDRFSAERPKGSFSTLEIQRTEQGDSAMYLCASSPTGQGFFEQYFGPGTRLTVT.